A selection of T cell receptor beta chains follows, all from one sample in a study of identical twins. Each CDR3 protein is one row after TCRdb ran MiXCR on the 5' RACE reads. The sample yields 300,000 to 400,000 distinct CDR3 sequences, about 9% seen once. The sample comprised naive T cells sorted from blood. Source of these receptors: a woman aged 45-59 years in good health. The CDR3 runs from the conserved cysteine through the conserved F or W. The D gene is left open where the match is weak. Some rows have no size entry. The others give once, few or many, or a class for an expanded clone.

TRBJ2-7	TRBD2	few	TRBV20-1	CSARDPRTSYLYF	TGCAGTGCTAGAGATCCCCGGACTAGCTACCTGTACTTC
TRBJ2-6	-	-	TRBV5-5	CASSFVGGRGASGANVLTF	TGTGCCAGCAGCTTTGTTGGGGGGAGAGGGGCCTCTGGGGCCAACGTCCTGACTTTC
TRBJ1-6	-	few	TRBV4-1	CASSQGVPNSPLHF	TGCGCCAGCAGCCAAGGAGTTCCTAATTCACCCCTCCACTTT
TRBJ2-5	-	few	TRBV6-4	CASSRNGGETQYF	TGTGCCAGCAGTCGTAACGGGGGCGAGACCCAGTACTTC
TRBJ2-1	-	-	TRBV6-5	CASSYSKASLSSYNEQFF	TGTGCCAGCAGTTACTCGAAAGCTTCCCTTAGCTCCTACAATGAGCAGTTCTTC
TRBJ2-7	-	-	TRBV6-2/TRBV6-3	CASIPSHGSSYEQYF	TGTGCCAGCATTCCTTCGCACGGAAGCTCCTACGAGCAGTACTTC
TRBJ1-5	-	many	TRBV5-5	CASSPRVRGNQPQHF	TGTGCCAGCAGCCCGAGGGTCCGGGGCAATCAGCCCCAGCATTTT
TRBJ1-1	TRBD1	few	TRBV12-3/TRBV12-4	CASGQGAGTEAFF	TGTGCCTCGGGACAGGGGGCGGGCACTGAAGCTTTCTTT
TRBJ1-4	-	many	TRBV5-6	CASSLWGLDEKLFF	TGTGCCAGCAGCTTGTGGGGGCTCGATGAAAAACTGTTTTTT
TRBJ1-6	-	few	TRBV12-3/TRBV12-4	CASSLEESPLHF	TGTGCCAGCAGTTTAGAGGAATCACCCCTCCACTTT
TRBJ1-5	-	few	TRBV6-5	CASSADTNQPQHF	TGTGCCAGCAGTGCGGACACCAATCAGCCCCAGCATTTT
TRBJ2-1	-	-	TRBV12-3/TRBV12-4	CASSLKRVRRFF	TGTGCCAGCAGTCTGAAGCGGGTCCGGAGGTTCTTC
TRBJ2-7	-	many	TRBV12-3/TRBV12-4	CASSPRGNEQYF	TGTGCCAGCAGTCCTAGGGGGAACGAGCAGTACTTC
TRBJ2-7	-	many	TRBV2	CASSEPAAFSYEQYF	TGTGCCAGCAGTGAACCAGCGGCCTTCTCCTACGAGCAGTACTTC
TRBJ2-2	-	-	TRBV29-1	CSALQGNTGELFF	TGCAGCGCACTACAGGGGAACACCGGGGAGCTGTTTTTT
TRBJ2-1	-	many	TRBV5-1	CASSPLGANEQFF	TGCGCCAGCAGCCCGCTAGGGGCCAATGAGCAGTTCTTC
TRBJ2-1	-	many	TRBV29-1	CSGGGVDRAPSSYNEQFF	TGCAGCGGGGGGGGAGTGGACAGGGCCCCCAGCTCCTACAATGAGCAGTTCTTC
TRBJ1-2	-	-	TRBV11-2	CASSWSGRGGYTF	TGTGCCAGCAGCTGGTCAGGGCGTGGTGGCTACACCTTC
TRBJ2-5	-	many	TRBV5-1	CASSGTDQETQYF	TGCGCCAGCAGCGGGACTGATCAAGAGACCCAGTACTTC
TRBJ1-1	TRBD1	few	TRBV6-5	CASSHRGTVNTEAFF	TGTGCCAGCAGTCACAGGGGGACGGTGAACACTGAAGCTTTCTTT
TRBJ2-2	TRBD2	few	TRBV20-1	CSASGVPNTGELFF	TGCAGTGCCAGCGGGGTACCGAACACCGGGGAGCTGTTTTTT
TRBJ2-1	TRBD2	-	TRBV20-1	CSAAGGRAVYNEQFF	TGCAGTGCCGCAGGCGGGAGGGCCGTCTACAATGAGCAGTTCTTC
TRBJ2-1	TRBD1	many	TRBV5-1	CASSLGGQTEQFF	TGCGCCAGCAGCTTGGGGGGACAGACTGAGCAGTTCTTC
TRBJ2-1	-	-	TRBV24-1	CATSDLTAMNEQFF	TGTGCCACCAGTGATTTGACTGCGATGAATGAGCAGTTCTTC
TRBJ1-5	-	-	TRBV27	CASKGTSPNQPQHF	TGTGCCAGCAAGGGGACATCCCCCAATCAGCCCCAGCATTTT
TRBJ2-3	-	-	TRBV2	CASKGWGTDTQYF	TGTGCCAGCAAAGGTTGGGGCACAGATACGCAGTATTTT
TRBJ2-7	-	few	TRBV27	CASSLSLRGTSYEQYF	TGTGCCAGCAGTTTATCGCTGCGTGGCACCTCCTACGAGCAGTACTTC
TRBJ2-2	-	few	TRBV3-1	CASSPHTAVTGELFF	TGTGCCAGCAGCCCCCACACAGCGGTCACCGGGGAGCTGTTTTTT
TRBJ2-1	-	-	TRBV14	CASSQERGLLYNEQFF	TGTGCCAGCAGCCAAGAACGGGGGCTTCTCTACAATGAGCAGTTCTTC
TRBJ2-1	-	few	TRBV21-1	CASSKPTKIQGDYNEQFF	TGTGCCAGCAGCAAACCCACAAAAATTCAGGGGGACTACAATGAGCAGTTCTTC
TRBJ1-5	-	few	TRBV20-1	CSASAATGNQPQHF	TGCAGTGCTAGTGCGGCGACGGGCAATCAGCCCCAGCATTTT
TRBJ2-4	-	many	TRBV4-1	CASSRAGDIQYF	TGCGCCAGCAGCCGCGCAGGGGACATTCAGTACTTC
TRBJ2-5	TRBD1	-	TRBV12-3/TRBV12-4	CASSSDRTTQYF	TGTGCCAGCAGCTCGGACAGGACAACCCAGTACTTC
TRBJ2-7	TRBD2	few	TRBV11-2	CASSLVVLAGGEQYF	TGTGCCAGCAGCTTAGTGGTCCTAGCGGGAGGCGAGCAGTACTTC
TRBJ2-7	-	-	TRBV6-6	CASSTTGLGSEQYF	TGTGCCAGCAGTACGACGGGGTTGGGGTCCGAGCAGTACTTC
TRBJ2-1	-	few	TRBV30	CAWSPSVEQFF	TGTGCCTGGAGTCCTTCAGTGGAGCAGTTCTTC
TRBJ1-4	TRBD1	-	TRBV27	CASSLLGTGGADNEKLFF	TGTGCCAGCAGTTTATTGGGTACAGGGGGCGCCGATAATGAAAAACTGTTTTTT
TRBJ2-7	TRBD1	many	TRBV12-3/TRBV12-4	CASTHRGLGYEQYF	TGTGCCAGCACCCACAGGGGCCTCGGCTACGAGCAGTACTTC
TRBJ2-7	-	-	TRBV20-1	CSAREPGQLNYEQYF	TGCAGTGCTAGAGAGCCCGGACAGTTGAACTACGAGCAGTACTTC
TRBJ2-1	-	few	TRBV6-1	CASKETPNSYNEQFF	TGTGCCTCAAAAGAAACCCCGAACTCCTACAATGAGCAGTTCTTC
TRBJ2-3	-	few	TRBV5-1	CASSLGVGSGSTDTQYF	TGCGCCAGCAGCTTGGGAGTGGGCAGCGGGAGCACAGATACGCAGTATTTT
TRBJ1-4	-	-	TRBV7-8	CASSLTDSLWMEKLFF	TGTGCCAGCAGCTTAACAGATTCCCTATGGATGGAAAAACTGTTTTTT
TRBJ1-2	TRBD1	-	TRBV5-8	CASSFVTGEGYTF	TGTGCCAGCAGCTTTGTTACAGGGGAAGGCTACACCTTC
TRBJ2-7	-	many	TRBV27	CASIRDTFYEQYF	TGTGCCAGTATCCGGGACACTTTCTACGAGCAGTACTTC
TRBJ2-3	-	few	TRBV12-3/TRBV12-4	CASRTPGPPDTQYF	TGTGCCAGCAGGACCCCGGGACCACCGGATACGCAGTATTTT
TRBJ2-3	-	-	TRBV7-9	CASRSQVVADTQYF	TGTGCCAGCAGGTCACAGGTGGTAGCAGATACGCAGTATTTT
TRBJ2-1	-	many	TRBV11-2	CASRPESRFPDNEQFF	TGTGCCAGCAGGCCGGAATCTAGGTTTCCTGACAATGAGCAGTTCTTC
TRBJ1-3	-	-	TRBV11-2	CASSLTDGSSGNTIYF	TGTGCCAGCAGCTTAACGGACGGCTCCTCTGGAAACACCATATATTTT